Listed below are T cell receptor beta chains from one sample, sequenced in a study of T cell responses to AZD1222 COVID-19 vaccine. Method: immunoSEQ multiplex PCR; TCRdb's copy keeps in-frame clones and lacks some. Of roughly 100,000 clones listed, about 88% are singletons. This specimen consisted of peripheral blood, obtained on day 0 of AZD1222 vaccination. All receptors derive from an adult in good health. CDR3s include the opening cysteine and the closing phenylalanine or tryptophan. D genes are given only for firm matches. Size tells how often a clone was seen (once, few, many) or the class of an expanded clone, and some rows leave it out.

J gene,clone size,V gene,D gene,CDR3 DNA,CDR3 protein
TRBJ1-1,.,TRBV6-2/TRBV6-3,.,TGTGCCAGCAGTTCGGGAGGATCGAACACTGAAGCTTTCTTT,CASSSGGSNTEAFF
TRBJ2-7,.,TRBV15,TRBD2,TGTGCCACCAGTCGTGAGACTAGCGAGTCCTACGAGCAGTACTTC,CATSRETSESYEQYF
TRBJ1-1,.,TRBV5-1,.,TGCGCCAGCAGCTTAGGACAGAGTTTCACTGAAGCTTTCTTT,CASSLGQSFTEAFF
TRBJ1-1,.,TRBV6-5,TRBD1,TGTGCCAGCAGCCCCGGGACAGGGGTCACTGAAGCTTTCTTT,CASSPGTGVTEAFF
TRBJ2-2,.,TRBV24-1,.,TGTGCCACCAGCATAACAGACAGGACCGGGGAGCTGTTTTTT,CATSITDRTGELFF
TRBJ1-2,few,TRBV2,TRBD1,TGTGCCAGCCTCCCTATCGCAGGGGGCGCGGAAGGCTACACCTTC,CASLPIAGGAEGYTF
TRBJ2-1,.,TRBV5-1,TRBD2,TGCGCCAGCAGCTGGCCCGGGACTAGCGTTAGCAATGAGCAGTTCTTC,CASSWPGTSVSNEQFF
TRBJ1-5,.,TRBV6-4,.,TGTGAAATTCAGCCCCAGCATTTT,CEIQPQHF
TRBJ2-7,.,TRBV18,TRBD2,TGTGCCAGCTCACCGACGGCGGGAGCCTACGAGCAGTACTTC,CASSPTAGAYEQYF
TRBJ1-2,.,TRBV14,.,TGTGCCAGCAGCCAAGCAGGGAATGGCTACACCTTC,CASSQAGNGYTF
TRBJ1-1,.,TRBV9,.,TGTGCCAGCAGCGTAGAGGTGGGGAACACTGAAGCTTTCTTT,CASSVEVGNTEAFF
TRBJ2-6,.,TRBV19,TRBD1,TGTGCCAGTAGATCACAGGGGGACTCTGGGGCCAACGTCCTGACTTTC,CASRSQGDSGANVLTF
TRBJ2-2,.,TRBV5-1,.,TGCGCCAGCAGCTTGAGGGCAGGGGCGGAGACCGGGGAGCTGTTTTTT,CASSLRAGAETGELFF
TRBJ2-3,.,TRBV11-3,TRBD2,TGTGCCAGCAGCTTAGTCAGCGGGAGGGGGGGCACAGATACGCAGTATTTT,CASSLVSGRGGTDTQYF
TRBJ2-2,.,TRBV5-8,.,TGTGCCAGCAGCTTCGGGACAAAAACCGGGGAGCTGTTTTTT,CASSFGTKTGELFF
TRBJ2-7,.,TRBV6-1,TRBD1,TGTGCCAGCAGAGCTACAGGGGGCTACGAGCAGTACTTC,CASRATGGYEQYF
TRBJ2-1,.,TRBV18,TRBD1,TGTGCCAGCTCACGAGGACAGGGGACCGATAATGAGCAGTTCTTC,CASSRGQGTDNEQFF
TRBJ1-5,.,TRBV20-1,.,TGCAGTGCCCTCCTAGGGCAGCCCCAGCATTTT,CSALLGQPQHF
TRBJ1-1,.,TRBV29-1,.,TGCAGCGTACAAATGAACACTGAAGCTTTCTTT,CSVQMNTEAFF
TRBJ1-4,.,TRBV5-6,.,TGTGCCAGCACCCAACGGGGGGACGGGGATGAAAAACTGTTTTTT,CASTQRGDGDEKLFF
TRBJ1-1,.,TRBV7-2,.,TGTGCCAGCAGCTACGGACAGTTTCTTGAAGCTTTCTTT,CASSYGQFLEAFF
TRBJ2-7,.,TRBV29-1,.,TGCAGCGTCAGTGAGGAGGGGACCTACGAGCAGTACTTC,CSVSEEGTYEQYF
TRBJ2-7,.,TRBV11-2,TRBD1,TGTGCCAGCAGCAGGGACAGGGCGTACGAGCAGTACTTC,CASSRDRAYEQYF
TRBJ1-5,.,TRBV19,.,TGTGCCAGTAGTAGGGACGGGAATAGCAATCAGCCCCAGCATTTT,CASSRDGNSNQPQHF
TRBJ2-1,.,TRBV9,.,TGTGCCAGCAGCGCACAAGGGGTGGGGAATGAGCAGTTCTTC,CASSAQGVGNEQFF
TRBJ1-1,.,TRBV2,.,TGTGCCAGCAGTAAGAGGGCAGAGAACACTGAAGCTTTCTTT,CASSKRAENTEAFF
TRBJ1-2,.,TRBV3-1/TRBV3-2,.,TGTGCCAGCAGCCAAGCAAGCAAGGCAACCCTCTATGGCTACACCTTC,CASSQASKATLYGYTF
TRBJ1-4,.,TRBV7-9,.,TGTGCCAGCAGTATCGGGGGGACGAAACTGTTTTTT,CASSIGGTKLFF
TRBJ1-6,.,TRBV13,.,TGTGCCAGCAGCTTAGGGACGGCGGGCGGCTCACCCCTCCACTTT,CASSLGTAGGSPLHF
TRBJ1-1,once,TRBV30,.,TGTGCCTGGAGATCTATTGCAACGGGTACCGCTTTCTTT,CAWRSIATGTAFF
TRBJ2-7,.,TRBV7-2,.,TGTGCCAGCAGCGCCGGGACCCTAAACAGCGAGCAGTACTTC,CASSAGTLNSEQYF
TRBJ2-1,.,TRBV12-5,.,TGTGCTAGTGGTTTGGAATCTGGGGGGAGCTCCTACAATGAGCAGTTCTTC,CASGLESGGSSYNEQFF
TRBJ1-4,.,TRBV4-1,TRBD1,TGCGCCAGCAGCCCCCCCCGGGGGACAGGGAGTGAAAAACTGTTTTTT,CASSPPRGTGSEKLFF
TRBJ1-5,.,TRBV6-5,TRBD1,TGTGCCAGTGGTCACAGGGGTTATCAGCCCCAGCATTTT,CASGHRGYQPQHF
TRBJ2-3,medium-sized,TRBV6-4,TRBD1,TGTGCCGCGGGGACAGGGAGCACAGATACGCAGTATTTT,CAAGTGSTDTQYF
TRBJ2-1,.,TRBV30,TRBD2,TGTGCCTGGACAGGACTAGCGTTGTCTGAGCAGTTCTTC,CAWTGLALSEQFF
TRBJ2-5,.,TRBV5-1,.,TGCGCCAGCAGCTTGGGACAGGCAGAGACCCAGTACTTC,CASSLGQAETQYF
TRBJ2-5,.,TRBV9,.,TGTGCCAGCAGCGTAGGAACGAGTGGAGTTGAGACCCAGTACTTC,CASSVGTSGVETQYF
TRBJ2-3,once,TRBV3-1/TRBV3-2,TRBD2,TGTGCCAGCAGCCAAGAGGGGTCCGGAGGGACTAGCGGGAGGGCCACAGATACGCAGTATTTT,CASSQEGSGGTSGRATDTQYF
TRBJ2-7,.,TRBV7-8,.,TGTGCCAGCAGCTTAGGCACAGGGAGCTCCTACGAGCAGTACTTC,CASSLGTGSSYEQYF
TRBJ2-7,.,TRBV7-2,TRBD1,TGTGCCAGCAGCTTACGCGGACAGGAAGCCTACGAGCAGTACTTC,CASSLRGQEAYEQYF
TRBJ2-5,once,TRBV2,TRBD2,TGTGCCAGCAGTGAAGCGTATACTAGCGGGAGGGAGACCCAGTACTTC,CASSEAYTSGRETQYF
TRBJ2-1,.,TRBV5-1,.,TGCGCCAGCAGCTTGGGGCCGTTTTCCTACAATGAGCAGTTCTTC,CASSLGPFSYNEQFF
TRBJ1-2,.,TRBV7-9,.,TGTGCCAGCAGCTTAGACGGAATAAACTATGGCTACACCTTC,CASSLDGINYGYTF
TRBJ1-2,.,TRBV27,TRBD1,TGTGCCAGCAGCCATAGGGGGGACAGAACTTATGGCTACACCTTC,CASSHRGDRTYGYTF
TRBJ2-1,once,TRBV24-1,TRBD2,TGTGCCACCAGTGATAGCGGGAGGGCCTACAATGAGCAGTTCTTC,CATSDSGRAYNEQFF
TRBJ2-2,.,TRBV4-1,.,TGCGCCAGCAGCCAAGGACAGGTTCCCTCCGGGGAGCTGTTTTTT,CASSQGQVPSGELFF
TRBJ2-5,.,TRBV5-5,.,TGTGCCAGCAGCCCTCTACCCGGGGAGACCCAGTACTTC,CASSPLPGETQYF
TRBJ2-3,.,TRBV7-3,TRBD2,TGTGCCAGCAGCCCCCAGGGACTAGCGGGAGCAGATACGCAGTATTTT,CASSPQGLAGADTQYF
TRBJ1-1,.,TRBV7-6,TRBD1,TGTGCCAGCAGTTCCCGGACAGGGGAAAACACTGAAGCTTTCTTT,CASSSRTGENTEAFF
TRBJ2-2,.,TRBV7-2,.,TGTGCCAGCAGCATATCCGGGACGACGAACACCGGGGAGCTGTTTTTT,CASSISGTTNTGELFF
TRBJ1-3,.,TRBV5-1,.,TGCGCCAGCAGAGACTCTGGAAACACCATATATTTT,CASRDSGNTIYF
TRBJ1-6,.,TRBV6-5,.,TGTGCCAGCAGTTACTCGGGCAGAAATTCACCCCTCCACTTT,CASSYSGRNSPLHF
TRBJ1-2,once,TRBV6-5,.,TGTGCCAGCAGTTACTCAGCAGCGACGGGCTACTATGGCTACACCTTC,CASSYSAATGYYGYTF
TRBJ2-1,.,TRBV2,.,TGTGCCAGCAGGTGGAGTACTCAGCGGAGCGAGCAGTTCTTC,CASRWSTQRSEQFF
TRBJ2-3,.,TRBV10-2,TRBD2,TGCGCCAGCAGCCGAGTCATAGCGGGAGCACTCACAGATACGCAGTATTTT,CASSRVIAGALTDTQYF
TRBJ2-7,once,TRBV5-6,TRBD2,TGTGCCAGCAGCCCGCTCGGAGCTAGCGGGAGCCACGAGCAGTACTTC,CASSPLGASGSHEQYF